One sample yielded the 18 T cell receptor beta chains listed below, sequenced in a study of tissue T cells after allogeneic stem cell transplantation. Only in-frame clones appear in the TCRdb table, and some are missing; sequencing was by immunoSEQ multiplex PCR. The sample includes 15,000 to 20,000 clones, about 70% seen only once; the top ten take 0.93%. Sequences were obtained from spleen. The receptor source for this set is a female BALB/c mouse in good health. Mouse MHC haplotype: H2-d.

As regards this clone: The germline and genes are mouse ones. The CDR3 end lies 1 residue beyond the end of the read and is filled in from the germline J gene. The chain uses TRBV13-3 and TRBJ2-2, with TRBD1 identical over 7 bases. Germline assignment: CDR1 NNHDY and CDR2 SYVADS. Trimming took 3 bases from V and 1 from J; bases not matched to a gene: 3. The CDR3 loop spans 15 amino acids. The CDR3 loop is CASSGGTENTGQLYF. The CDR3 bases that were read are TGTGCCAGCAGTGGAGGGACAGAAAACACCGGGCAGCTCTAC.

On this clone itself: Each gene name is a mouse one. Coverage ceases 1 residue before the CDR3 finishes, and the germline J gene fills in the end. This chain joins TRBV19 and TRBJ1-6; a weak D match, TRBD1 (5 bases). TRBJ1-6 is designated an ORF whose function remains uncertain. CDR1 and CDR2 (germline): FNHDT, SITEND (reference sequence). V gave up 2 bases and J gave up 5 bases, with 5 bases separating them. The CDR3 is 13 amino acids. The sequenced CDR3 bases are TGTGCCAGCAGTATCAGGGATAATTCGCCCCTCTAC. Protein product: CASSIRDNSPLY. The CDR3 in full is CASSIRDNSPLYF.

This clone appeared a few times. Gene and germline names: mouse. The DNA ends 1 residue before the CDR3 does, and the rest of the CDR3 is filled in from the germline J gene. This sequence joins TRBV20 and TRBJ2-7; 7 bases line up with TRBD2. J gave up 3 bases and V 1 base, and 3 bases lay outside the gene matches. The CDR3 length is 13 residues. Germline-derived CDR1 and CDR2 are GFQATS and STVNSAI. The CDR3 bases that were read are TGTGGTGCTAGGGTCTGGGGGATCTATGAACAGTAC. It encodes CGARVWGIYEQY. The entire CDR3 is CGARVWGIYEQYF.

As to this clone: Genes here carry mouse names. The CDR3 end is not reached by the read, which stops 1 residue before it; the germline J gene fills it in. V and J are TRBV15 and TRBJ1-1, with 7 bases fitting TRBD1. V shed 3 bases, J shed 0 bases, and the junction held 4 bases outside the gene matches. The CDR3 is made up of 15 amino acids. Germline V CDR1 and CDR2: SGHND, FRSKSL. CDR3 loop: CASSFQGDANTEVFF. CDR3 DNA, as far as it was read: TGTGCCAGCAGTTTTCAGGGGGATGCAAACACAGAAGTCTTC.

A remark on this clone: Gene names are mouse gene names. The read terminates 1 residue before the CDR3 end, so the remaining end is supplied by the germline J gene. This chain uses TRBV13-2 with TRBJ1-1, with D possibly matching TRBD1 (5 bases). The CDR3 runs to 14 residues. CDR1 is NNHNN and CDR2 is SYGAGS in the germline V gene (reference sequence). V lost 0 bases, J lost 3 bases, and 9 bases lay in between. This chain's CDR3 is CASGDAGEDTEVFF. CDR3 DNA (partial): TGTGCCAGCGGTGATGCGGGGGAGGACACAGAAGTCTTC.

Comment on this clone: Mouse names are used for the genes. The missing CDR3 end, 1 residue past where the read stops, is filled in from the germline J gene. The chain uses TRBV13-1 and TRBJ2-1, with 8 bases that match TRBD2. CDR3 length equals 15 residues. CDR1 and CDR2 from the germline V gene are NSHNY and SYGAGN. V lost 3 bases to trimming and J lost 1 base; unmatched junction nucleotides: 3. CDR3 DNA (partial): TGTGCCAGCAGTGCCGCTGGGGGGAACTATGCTGAGCAGTTC. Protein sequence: CASSAAGGNYAEQF. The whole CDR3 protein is CASSAAGGNYAEQFF.

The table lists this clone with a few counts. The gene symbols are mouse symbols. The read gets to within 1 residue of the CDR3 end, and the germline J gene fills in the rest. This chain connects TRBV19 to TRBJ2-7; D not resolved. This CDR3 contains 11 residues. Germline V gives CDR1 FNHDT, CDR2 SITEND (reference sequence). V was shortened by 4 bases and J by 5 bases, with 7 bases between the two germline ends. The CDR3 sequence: CASSPGDEQYF. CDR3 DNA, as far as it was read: TGTGCCAGCAGTCCCGGGGATGAACAGTAC.

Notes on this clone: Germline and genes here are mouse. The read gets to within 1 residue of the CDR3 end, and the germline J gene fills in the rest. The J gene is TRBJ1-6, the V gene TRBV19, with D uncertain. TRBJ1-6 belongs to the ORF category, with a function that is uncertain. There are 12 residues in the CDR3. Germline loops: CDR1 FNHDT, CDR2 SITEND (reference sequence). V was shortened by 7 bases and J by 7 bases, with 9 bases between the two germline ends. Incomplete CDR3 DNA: TGTGCCAGCTCCTCTCGAAATTCGCCCCTCTAC. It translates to CASSSRNSPLY. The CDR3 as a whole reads CASSSRNSPLYF.

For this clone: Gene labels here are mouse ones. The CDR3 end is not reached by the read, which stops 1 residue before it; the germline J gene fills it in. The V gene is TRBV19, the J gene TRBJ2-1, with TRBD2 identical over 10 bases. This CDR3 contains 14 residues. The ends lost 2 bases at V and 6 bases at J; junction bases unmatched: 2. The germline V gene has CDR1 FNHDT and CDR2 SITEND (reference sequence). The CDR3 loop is CASSILGGRAEQFF. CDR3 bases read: TGTGCCAGCAGTATCCTGGGGGGGCGTGCTGAGCAGTTC.

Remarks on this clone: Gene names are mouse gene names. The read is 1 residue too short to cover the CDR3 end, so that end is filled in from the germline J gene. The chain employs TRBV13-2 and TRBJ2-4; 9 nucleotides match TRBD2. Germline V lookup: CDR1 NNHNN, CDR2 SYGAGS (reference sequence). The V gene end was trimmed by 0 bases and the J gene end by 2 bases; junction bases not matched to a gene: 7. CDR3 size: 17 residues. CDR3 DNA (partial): TGTGCCAGCGGTGATGCTGGGGGGGGCGCAGATCAAAACACCTTGTAC. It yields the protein CASGDAGGGADQNTLY. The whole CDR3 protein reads CASGDAGGGADQNTLYF.

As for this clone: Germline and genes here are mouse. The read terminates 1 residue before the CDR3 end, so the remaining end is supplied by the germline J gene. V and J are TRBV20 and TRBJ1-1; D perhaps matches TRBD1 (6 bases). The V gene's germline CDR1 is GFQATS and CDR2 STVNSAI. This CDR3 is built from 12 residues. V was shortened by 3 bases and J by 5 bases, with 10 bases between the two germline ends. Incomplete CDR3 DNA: TGTGGTGCTAGTTGGGGGCGGACAGAAGTCTTC. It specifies CGASWGRTEVF. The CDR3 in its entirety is CGASWGRTEVFF.

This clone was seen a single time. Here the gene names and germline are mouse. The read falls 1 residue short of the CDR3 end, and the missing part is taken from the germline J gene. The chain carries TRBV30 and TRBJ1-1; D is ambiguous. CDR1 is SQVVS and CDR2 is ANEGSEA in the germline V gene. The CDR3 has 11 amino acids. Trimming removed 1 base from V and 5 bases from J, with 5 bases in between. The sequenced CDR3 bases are TGTAGTTCTAGAGCCACAACAGAAGTCTTC. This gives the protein CSSRATTEVF. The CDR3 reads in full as CSSRATTEVFF. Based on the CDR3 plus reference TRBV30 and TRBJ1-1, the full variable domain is SVLLYQKPNRDICQSGTSLKIQCVADSQVVSMFWYQQFQEQSLMLMATANEGSEATYESGFTKDKFPISRPNLTFSTLTVNNARPGDSSIYFCSSRATTEVFFGKGTRLTVV.

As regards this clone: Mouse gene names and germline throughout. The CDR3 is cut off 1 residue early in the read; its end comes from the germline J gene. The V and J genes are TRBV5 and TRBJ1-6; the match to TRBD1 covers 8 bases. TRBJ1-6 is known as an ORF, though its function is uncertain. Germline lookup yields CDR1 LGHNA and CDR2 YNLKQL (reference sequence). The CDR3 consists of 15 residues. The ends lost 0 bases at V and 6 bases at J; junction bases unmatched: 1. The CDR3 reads CASSQDRGRNSPLYF. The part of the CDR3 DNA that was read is TGTGCCAGCAGCCAAGACAGGGGGCGTAATTCGCCCCTCTAC.

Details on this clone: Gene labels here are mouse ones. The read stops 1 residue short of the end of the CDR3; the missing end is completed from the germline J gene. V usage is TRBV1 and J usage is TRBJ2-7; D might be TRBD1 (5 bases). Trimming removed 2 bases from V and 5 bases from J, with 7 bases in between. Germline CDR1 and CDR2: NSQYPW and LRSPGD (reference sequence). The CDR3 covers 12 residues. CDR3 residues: CTCSAPRDEQYF. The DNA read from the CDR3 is TGCACCTGCAGTGCACCCAGGGATGAACAGTAC.

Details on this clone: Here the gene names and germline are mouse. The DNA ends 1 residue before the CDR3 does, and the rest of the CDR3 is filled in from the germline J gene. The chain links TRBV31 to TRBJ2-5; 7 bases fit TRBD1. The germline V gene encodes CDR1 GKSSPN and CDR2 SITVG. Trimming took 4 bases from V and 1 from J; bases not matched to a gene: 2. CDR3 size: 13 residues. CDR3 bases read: TGTGCCTGGACCGGGACAGACCAAGACACCCAGTAC. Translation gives CAWTGTDQDTQY. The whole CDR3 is CAWTGTDQDTQYF.

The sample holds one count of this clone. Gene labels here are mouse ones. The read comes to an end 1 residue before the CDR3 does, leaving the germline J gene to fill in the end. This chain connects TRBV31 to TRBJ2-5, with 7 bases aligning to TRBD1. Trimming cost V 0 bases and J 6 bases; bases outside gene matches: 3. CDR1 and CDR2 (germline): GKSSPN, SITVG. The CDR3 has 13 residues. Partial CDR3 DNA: TGTGCCTGGAGTCTACAGGGGCTTGACACCCAGTAC. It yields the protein CAWSLQGLDTQY. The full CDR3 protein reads CAWSLQGLDTQYF.

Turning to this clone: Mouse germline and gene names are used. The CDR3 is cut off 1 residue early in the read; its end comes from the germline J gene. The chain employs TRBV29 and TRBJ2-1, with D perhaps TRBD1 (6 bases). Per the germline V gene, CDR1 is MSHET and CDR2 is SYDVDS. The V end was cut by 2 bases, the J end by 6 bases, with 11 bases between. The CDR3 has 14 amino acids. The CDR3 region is CASSLRDKIAEQFF. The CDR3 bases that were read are TGTGCTAGCAGTTTACGGGACAAAATTGCTGAGCAGTTC.

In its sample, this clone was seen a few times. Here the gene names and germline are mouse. The sequenced part of the CDR3 DNA is TGTGCCAGCAGCCAAGATACTGGGGAGGTTGAACAGTAC. As protein: CASSQDTGEVEQY. The whole CDR3 sequence reads CASSQDTGEVEQYF. The chain carries TRBV5 and TRBJ2-7, with 7 bases matching TRBD2. Read data end 1 residue before the CDR3 end; the end is taken from the germline J gene. V dropped 0 bases and J dropped 6; count of bases not matched to a gene: 5. From germline, CDR1 is LGHNA and CDR2 YNLKQL (reference sequence). This CDR3 is built from 14 residues.